These 5 T cell receptor beta chains were sequenced from one sample in a study of blood T cell repertoires in COVID-19. Assay used: immunoSEQ multiplex PCR; TCRdb lists only in-frame clones, some missing. The table records 250,000 to 350,000 clones, more than 75% of them present only once. Sequencing input: peripheral blood. The source is a woman in her forties or fifties with active or convalescent COVID-19.

This clone was recorded a few times. This chain uses TRBV30 with TRBJ2-3; 8 nucleotides match TRBD2. The CDR3 sequence is 14 residues long. From germline, CDR1 is GTSNPN and CDR2 SVGIG (reference sequence). Trimming removed 0 bases from V and 4 bases from J; junction bases left unmatched: 3. In DNA, the CDR3 is TGTGCCTGGAGTGTTCGGCGGGGGGCAGATACGCAGTATTTT. Translated, it gives CAWSVRRGADTQYF.

This chain joins TRBV29-1 and TRBJ2-1, with 10 bases that match TRBD1. With V trimmed by 7 bases and J by 7 bases, 10 bases remained unmatched. Germline-derived CDR1 and CDR2 are SQVTM and ANQGSEA. The length of the CDR3 is 14 residues. The CDR3, as DNA: TGCAGCGCTGGATTGGGACAGGGGTTTAATGAGCAGTTCTTC. Its translation: CSAGLGQGFNEQFF.

The chain carries TRBV20-1 and TRBJ2-1; TRBD2 might be the D (6 bases). V lost 7 bases to trimming and J lost 7 bases, with 8 bases between them. Looked up from germline, CDR1 is DFQATT and CDR2 is SNEGSKA (reference sequence). This CDR3 is built from 10 residues. The CDR3 DNA follows: TGCAGTGGAGCGGGTAATGAGCAGTTCTTC. This codes for CSGAGNEQFF.

The chain is built from TRBV10-3 and TRBJ1-6; 8 bases line up with TRBD1. Germline values: CDR1 ENHRY, CDR2 SYGVKD. V shed 3 bases, J shed 9 bases, and the junction held 7 bases outside the gene matches. The CDR3 length is 15 residues. The CDR3 DNA reads as TGTGCCATCAGTGAAGTCAGGGGGCCTCGTTCACCCCTCCACTTT. As protein: CAISEVRGPRSPLHF.

This clone appeared once. V gene TRBV5-4 combines with J gene TRBJ1-1; 9 nucleotides agree with TRBD1. After removal of 5 bases from V and 4 bases from J, the junction contained 6 bases not matched to a gene. Germline V lookup: CDR1 SGHNT, CDR2 YYREEE (reference sequence). The CDR3 loop spans 14 amino acids. The CDR3 loop is CASSLQGASTEAFF. The DNA for the CDR3 is TGTGCCAGCAGTTTACAGGGGGCCAGCACTGAAGCTTTCTTT.